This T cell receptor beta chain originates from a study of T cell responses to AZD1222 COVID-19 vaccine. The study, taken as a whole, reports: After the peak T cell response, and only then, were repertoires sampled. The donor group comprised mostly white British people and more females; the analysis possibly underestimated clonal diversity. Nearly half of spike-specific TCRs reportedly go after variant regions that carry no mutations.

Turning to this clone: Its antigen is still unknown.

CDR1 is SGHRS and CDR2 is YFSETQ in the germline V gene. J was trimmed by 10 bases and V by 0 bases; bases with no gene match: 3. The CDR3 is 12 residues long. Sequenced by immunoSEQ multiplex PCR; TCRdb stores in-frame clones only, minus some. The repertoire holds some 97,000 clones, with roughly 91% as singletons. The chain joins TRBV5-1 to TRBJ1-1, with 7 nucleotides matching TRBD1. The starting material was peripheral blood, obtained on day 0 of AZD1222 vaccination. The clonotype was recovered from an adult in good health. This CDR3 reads CASSLGTGGAFF. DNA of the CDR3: TGCGCCAGCAGCTTGGGGACAGGCGGAGCTTTCTTT.